This record looks at one T cell receptor (beta chain) sequence and its context. This clone's antigen is unknown. Nothing much larger sits one base from this clone, and base qualities are not available. This record comes from a study of blood T cell repertoires in COVID-19 (TCRdb year 2020). Broadly, across the study: Samples covering the acute and convalescent phases of COVID-19 were provided by collaborators in the United States, Italy and Spain. The prospective study material was composed of cDNA or gDNA derived from T cells, B-cell-depleted T cells, or PBMCs. Deeply sampled blood TCRbeta repertoires from subjects exposed to, actively infected with, or recovered from COVID-19 were included in the dataset. A freely available public database, intended as a resource for researchers studying the immune response to SARS-CoV-2, is where the repertoires were released. The samples were drawn from the first 160 participants of the ongoing ImmuneRACE study and from over 950 subjects provided by 6 global collaborators. A de-identified subject ID, COVID-19 status, age in years and sex were almost always included in the sample metadata. Where available, HLA class I and class II types were taken from metadata supplied by the sample provider and were not determined by assay-based typing.

Results the study describes overall, beyond this receptor: The amount of clinical and demographic metadata varied by source and participant and was provided uncurated.

At one collaborating source in Seattle, patients were enrolled during active infection and were followed longitudinally through the course of disease. Whole blood was collected in K2EDTA tubes by collaborating institutions according to the institutions' own protocols. For TCRbeta analysis, collaborators shipped samples as frozen whole blood, isolated PBMCs, or DNA extracted from either of those sample types. The immunoSEQ Assay, a bias-controlled multiplex PCR, was used to amplify TCRbeta CDR3 regions from genomic DNA. In the paper's pipeline: The number of nucleated cells in each sample was estimated from the amplification of reference gene primers within the assay. To quantify the absolute abundance of each unique TCRbeta CDR3 rearrangement, sequence reads were collapsed and filtered. For each sample, productive Simpson clonality was calculated by taking the square root of Simpson's diversity index across productive rearrangements. This immuneACCESS table, as held by TCRdb, lists in-frame sequences with V and J called but not all clones. Of the missing ones, under half trace to an unresolved V gene in checked studies; the others have no known cause. From that table come the V and J calls and clone size; the DNA was used to work out D and trimming. For this sample the table gives 250,000 to 350,000 clones, of which 90% were detected only once. The top ten clones comprise roughly 2.9% of the sample.

Via the germline V gene, CDR1 is SGHTA and CDR2 FQGTGA. Spanning cysteine to phenylalanine, the CDR3 consists of 17 amino acids. Left in the record is the CDR3 DNA by itself, 51 bases read in frame from the first base. Unmatched junction bases come to 8, with V trimmed by 4 bases and J by 2 bases. The receptor was derived from a woman aged 30 to 39 with COVID-19, enrolled during active disease. The chain uses TRBV7-3 and TRBJ2-3; TRBD2 aligns with 11 central bases. Input material: peripheral blood. The DNA reads TGTGCCAGCAGCTCCGGGACTAGCGGTCGACTCACAGATACGCAGTATTTT. Translated, it gives CASSSGTSGRLTDTQYF.